Presented here are 23 T cell receptor beta chains from one specimen sequenced in a study of blood T cell repertoires in COVID-19. Repertoires were generated with immunoSEQ multiplex PCR, while TCRdb's copy carries only in-frame clones and drops some. Altogether 400,000 to 550,000 clones are present, approximately 90% being singletons, with the ten largest covering under 2.5%. The sequenced sample consisted of PBMCs or T cells enriched from blood (not recorded which). The source of these receptors is a woman aged 18-29 years with acute COVID-19.

The chain links TRBV10-1 to TRBJ2-1; 10 nucleotides match TRBD2. Germline values: CDR1 WNHNN, CDR2 SYGVQD (reference sequence). After removal of 0 bases from V and 8 bases from J, the junction contained 7 bases not matched to a gene. The length of the CDR3 is 16 residues. The chain's CDR3 is CASSESTLAGGDEQFF. CDR3 in DNA: TGCGCCAGCAGTGAGTCAACGTTAGCGGGAGGAGATGAGCAGTTCTTC.

This clone was seen a single time. The chain has TRBV6-2 or TRBV6-3 and TRBJ1-5; TRBD1 matches 7 bases. The J segment lost 0 bases and the V segment lost 6 bases, leaving 5 bases of the junction unmatched. The CDR3 is 15 residues long. Germline V gene data show CDR1 as MNHEY and CDR2 as SVGEGT. The CDR3 DNA reads as TGTGCCAGCAGCAGGGGGACGGTTAGCAATCAGCCCCAGCATTTT. It is translated as CASSRGTVSNQPQHF.

In its sample, this clone was seen once. The chain combines TRBV5-1 with TRBJ2-7, with D perhaps matching TRBD2 (6 bases). The CDR3 covers 14 residues. The V end was cut by 1 base, the J end by 7 bases, with 15 bases between. The germline gives CDR1 SGHRS, CDR2 YFSETQ. The CDR3 is CASSLTGPGGEQYF. CDR3 DNA sequence: TGCGCCAGCAGCTTGACGGGTCCCGGGGGTGAGCAGTACTTC. The full variable domain, with the rest looked up from reference TRBV5-1 and TRBJ2-7, is KAGVTQTPRYLIKTRGQQVTLSCSPISGHRSVSWYQQTPGQGLQFLFEYFSETQRNKGNFPGRFSGRQFSNSRSEMNVSTLELGDSALYLCASSLTGPGGEQYFGPGTRLTVT.

The J gene is TRBJ2-3, the V gene TRBV6-5; 7 nucleotides line up with TRBD2. CDR1 is MNHEY and CDR2 is SVGAGI in the germline V gene. V lost 6 bases, J lost 4 bases, and 10 bases stayed unmatched. The CDR3 is 15 amino acids. CDR3 sequence reads: CASSYGGTGADTQYF. DNA of the CDR3: TGTGCCAGCAGCTACGGGGGGACGGGGGCAGATACGCAGTATTTT.

The chain's CDR3 is CASRKTGGEGTDTQYF. CDR3 bases: TGTGCCAGTAGGAAAACAGGGGGCGAGGGCACAGATACGCAGTATTTT. V is TRBV19 and J is TRBJ2-3; TRBD1 agrees at 9 bases. CDR3 length: 16 residues. V gave up 6 bases and J gave up 1 base; unmatched junction bases: 8. CDR1 and CDR2 (germline): LNHDA, SQIVND (reference sequence).

The V gene is TRBV28, the J gene TRBJ2-7; the match to TRBD1 covers 10 bases. CDR3 length equals 14 residues. CDR1 is MDHEN and CDR2 is SYDVKM in the germline V gene. The J segment lost 4 bases and the V segment lost 6 bases, leaving 6 bases of the junction unmatched. As DNA, the CDR3 is TGTGCCAGCAGCTCCGGGACAGGGGTTTACGAGCAGTACTTC. This translates into CASSSGTGVYEQYF.

This chain connects TRBV9 to TRBJ2-3, with 7 positions matching TRBD2. The trim removed 2 bases at V and 6 bases at J, leaving 6 bases unmatched. CDR3 length: 14 amino acids. Germline V gives CDR1 SGDLS, CDR2 YYNGEE. CDR3 protein: CASSVFGEGDTQYF. Here the CDR3 DNA reads TGTGCCAGCAGCGTTTTCGGGGAGGGGGATACGCAGTATTTT.

The CDR3 nucleotides are TGTGCCAGCAGCTTATCGCAAACAGGTCACTATGGCTACACCTTC. This codes for CASSLSQTGHYGYTF. V gene TRBV11-2 combines with J gene TRBJ1-2, with a tentative D call TRBD1 (5 bases). The V and J ends lost 2 bases and 3 bases respectively, with 13 bases between them. There are 15 residues in the CDR3. CDR1 and CDR2 from the germline V gene are SGHAT and FQNNGV.

The chain is built from TRBV28 and TRBJ1-3, with 10 bases that match TRBD1. This CDR3 is built from 14 residues. The germline V gene has CDR1 MDHEN and CDR2 SYDVKM. The V segment lost 6 bases and the J segment 3 bases; nucleotides outside the gene matches: 2. CDR3 in DNA: TGTGCCAGCAGGAGGACAGGGGGTGGAAACACCATATATTTT. Encoded protein: CASRRTGGGNTIYF.

In its sample, this clone was seen a few times. V and J are TRBV2 and TRBJ1-2, with 7 bases fitting TRBD1. The junction had 13 bases not matched to a gene; V was cut back by 7 bases and J by 5 bases. This CDR3 spans 15 amino acids. Germline V CDR1 and CDR2: SNHLY, FYNNEI. The CDR3 reads CASMRDRALPYGYTF. The CDR3 DNA is TGTGCCAGCATGCGAGACAGGGCTTTACCTTATGGCTACACCTTC.

The V call is TRBV7-7, the J call TRBJ2-3; tentative D call: TRBD2 (6 bases). The CDR3 length is 15 residues. V dropped 4 bases and J dropped 0 bases, with 11 bases sitting between them. Germline CDR1 reads SSHAT; CDR2 reads FNYEAQ (reference sequence). The CDR3 nucleotides are TGTGCCAGCAGCTACGGAGGGCTAAGCACAGATACGCAGTATTTT. Amino acid sequence: CASSYGGLSTDTQYF.

This clone was detected only once. V and J are TRBV7-2 and TRBJ1-1; weak D call: TRBD1 (6 bases). The germline V gene has CDR1 SGHTA and CDR2 FQGNSA. V gave up 5 bases and J gave up 5 bases, with 21 bases separating them. This CDR3 contains 16 residues. The DNA for the CDR3 is TGTGCCAGCAGCCCCACGCCCAGGGGCGTTGGGACTGAAGCTTTCTTT. Amino acids: CASSPTPRGVGTEAFF.

The chain combines TRBV5-1 with TRBJ2-5; 14 bases align to TRBD2. Germline CDR1 SGHRS, CDR2 YFSETQ. V gave up 4 bases and J gave up 5 bases; unmatched junction bases: 4. This CDR3 is built from 15 residues. As DNA, the CDR3 is TGCGCCAGCAGCCTAGGGACTAGCGGGAGTGAGACCCAGTACTTC. Encoded protein: CASSLGTSGSETQYF.

V and J are TRBV7-6 and TRBJ2-3; tentative D call: TRBD1 (5 bases). Trimming cost V 2 bases and J 2 bases, with 14 bases left between them. Germline assignment: CDR1 SGHVS and CDR2 FNYEAQ. This CDR3 has 16 residues. The CDR3 DNA sequence: TGTGCCAGCAGCTTAATCGCAGGGTCTAACACAGATACGCAGTATTTT. This gives the protein CASSLIAGSNTDTQYF.

This clone was observed a few times. This rearrangement joins TRBV19 to TRBJ1-2; 7 bases agree with TRBD1. V shed 6 bases and J 9 bases; nucleotides not matched to a gene: 13. CDR1 is LNHDA and CDR2 is SQIVND in the germline V gene (reference sequence). This CDR3 region has 14 residues. In nucleotides, the CDR3 is TGTGCCAGTAGCGGCGACAGGGAGACTGAACGCTACACCTTC. This codes for CASSGDRETERYTF.

The chain carries TRBV7-9 and TRBJ2-1; 9 positions agree with TRBD1. The CDR3 is made up of 15 amino acids. The V and J ends lost 5 bases and 6 bases, in that order; junction bases with no gene match: 8. Germline assignment: CDR1 SEHNR and CDR2 FQNEAQ (reference sequence). The CDR3 DNA reads TGTGCCAGCAGCGCAGCCCGGGACAGGGTCAATGAGCAGTTCTTC. The encoded protein is CASSAARDRVNEQFF.

The chain employs TRBV5-1 and TRBJ2-2, with D hard to call. V was pared by 0 bases and J by 5 bases, with 8 bases between. This CDR3 contains 14 residues. Germline V lookup: CDR1 SGHRS, CDR2 YFSETQ. CDR3 in amino acids: CASSLDRHTGELFF. CDR3 nucleotides: TGCGCCAGCAGCTTGGACCGACATACCGGGGAGCTGTTTTTT.

Ten or more counts support this clone. The rearrangement links TRBV5-5 to TRBJ2-1; a weak D match, TRBD2 (6 bases). Germline V gives CDR1 SGHKS, CDR2 YYEKEE (reference sequence). The V gene lost 0 bases and the J gene lost 5 bases, with 12 bases spanning the gap. CDR3 length: 15 residues. CDR3 amino acids: CASSLAVAAHNEQFF. CDR3 DNA: TGTGCCAGCAGCTTGGCTGTAGCGGCCCACAATGAGCAGTTCTTC.

Only a few counts were recorded for this clone. The V and J genes are TRBV29-1 and TRBJ2-5; 15 bases fit TRBD2. Unmatched junction bases numbered 6, after V lost 3 bases and J lost 4 bases. The V gene's germline CDR1 is SQVTM and CDR2 ANQGSEA. CDR3 length: 16 amino acids. The CDR3 region has the DNA TGCAGCGTTGACAAACCGGGACTAGCGGGGGGAGAGACCCAGTACTTC. It yields the protein CSVDKPGLAGGETQYF.

The genes are TRBV19 and TRBJ1-1; D unresolved. CDR1 is LNHDA, CDR2 SQIVND, per germline (reference sequence). The CDR3 contains 15 residues. V lost 6 bases, J lost 1 base, and 15 bases lay in between. In DNA, the CDR3 is TGTGCCAGTAGAATATATTTTACAGAGAACACTGAAGCTTTCTTT. Its translation: CASRIYFTENTEAFF. The complete variable domain, with remaining parts taken from reference TRBV19 and TRBJ1-1, reads DGGITQSPKYLFRKEGQNVTLSCEQNLNHDAMYWYRQDPGQGLRLIYYSQIVNDFQKGDIAEGYSVSREKKESFPLTVTSAQKNPTAFYLCASRIYFTENTEAFFGQGTRLTVV.

The chain combines TRBV11-2 with TRBJ2-2, with TRBD2 identical over 9 bases. Germline assignment: CDR1 SGHAT and CDR2 FQNNGV. This CDR3 region has 16 residues. The V segment lost 3 bases and the J segment 5 bases; nucleotides outside the gene matches: 7. DNA for the CDR3: TGTGCCAGCAGCTTCAGGCGGGAGGGCCGGACCGGGGAGCTGTTTTTT. Protein product: CASSFRREGRTGELFF.

This chain's CDR3 is CASRPGTSGYYSSYNEQFF. DNA for the CDR3: TGTGCCAGCAGACCCGGGACTAGCGGGTATTATAGCTCCTACAATGAGCAGTTCTTC. This chain connects TRBV27 to TRBJ2-1; 12 nucleotides line up with TRBD2. This CDR3 is built from 19 residues. Germline V gives CDR1 MNHEY, CDR2 SMNVEV (reference sequence). Trimming removed 6 bases from V and 0 bases from J; junction bases left unmatched: 12.

The chain carries TRBV10-1 and TRBJ2-1, with 10 positions matching TRBD1. V lost 2 bases to trimming and J lost 7 bases; unmatched junction nucleotides: 8. This CDR3 is 16 amino acids long. Germline-derived CDR1 and CDR2 are WNHNN and SYGVQD (reference sequence). The CDR3, as DNA: TGCGCCAGCAGTGAGAGCGGGGGACAGGGGAAAAATGAGCAGTTCTTC. Amino acids: CASSESGGQGKNEQFF.